This is a list of T cell receptor beta chains from one sample in a study of tissue T cells after allogeneic stem cell transplantation. Clones were sequenced by immunoSEQ multiplex PCR, and TCRdb holds only the in-frame ones, with some missing. Of 800 to 900 clones in the sample, around 44% were seen once. Sequenced here: kidney tissue, sampled at autopsy. These receptors all stem from a female patient between 40 and 69 years old with steroid-refractory graft-versus-host disease after an allogeneic stem cell transplant. Part of the T cells may come from the graft donor. The CDR3 runs from the conserved cysteine through the conserved F or W. The D gene is left open where the match is weak. Clone size, where shown, is once, few, many, or a class for clones that have expanded.

TRBJ2-5,TRBV25-1,.,.,CASSDWSSSETQYF,TGTGCCAGCAGTGACTGGTCCAGCTCCGAGACCCAGTACTTC
TRBJ1-4,TRBV5-6,.,.,CASSLTVNEKLFF,TGTGCCAGCAGCTTGACGGTTAATGAAAAACTGTTTTTT
TRBJ1-1,TRBV3-1/TRBV3-2,.,.,CASSQVMGNTEAFF,TGTGCCAGCAGCCAAGTTATGGGGAACACTGAAGCTTTCTTT
TRBJ1-2,TRBV7-9,.,.,CASSGLWGYTF,TGTGCCAGCAGCGGCCTTTGGGGCTACACCTTC
TRBJ1-1,TRBV10-3,medium-sized,TRBD1,CAISEAGTGNTEAFF,TGTGCCATCAGTGAAGCCGGGACAGGGAACACTGAAGCTTTCTTT
TRBJ1-2,TRBV6-2/TRBV6-3,large,.,CASSLGHYGYTF,TGTGCCAGCAGTTTGGGCCACTATGGCTACACCTTC
TRBJ2-5,TRBV5-5,.,TRBD2,CASSFLAGSAQYF,TGTGCCAGCAGCTTCTTAGCGGGGTCGGCTCAGTACTTC
TRBJ1-2,TRBV30,.,.,CAWSLTFWIGYTF,TGTGCCTGGAGTCTAACTTTTTGGATTGGCTACACCTTC
TRBJ2-2,TRBV5-1,.,.,CASSPITGELFF,TGCGCCAGCAGCCCAATTACCGGGGAGCTGTTTTTT
TRBJ1-2,TRBV5-6,.,TRBD1,CASSLLTGANYGYTF,TGTGCCAGCAGCTTGCTTACAGGGGCTAACTATGGCTACACCTTC
TRBJ2-3,TRBV3-1/TRBV3-2,medium-sized,.,CASSHHTPTDTQYF,TGTGCCAGCAGCCACCACACGCCCACAGATACGCAGTATTTT
TRBJ2-7,TRBV7-9,few,.,CASSLNPSSYEQYF,TGTGCCAGCAGCTTAAACCCTAGCTCCTACGAGCAGTACTTC
TRBJ2-1,TRBV29-1,large,TRBD2,CSVEADYASGRAWEQFF,TGCAGCGTTGAAGCCGACTACGCTAGCGGGAGGGCCTGGGAGCAGTTCTTC
TRBJ1-2,TRBV6-5,medium-sized,.,CASSYSRSYGYTF,TGTGCCAGCAGTTACTCGCGAAGCTATGGCTACACCTTC
TRBJ1-4,TRBV27,.,.,CASSPTGGGKKLFF,TGTGCCAGCAGTCCTACCGGGGGGGGGAAAAAACTGTTTTTT
TRBJ2-7,TRBV2,.,TRBD2,CASRGGWASGRGEQYF,TGTGCCAGCAGGGGCGGGTGGGCTAGCGGACGAGGAGAGCAGTACTTC
TRBJ1-5,TRBV3-1/TRBV3-2,medium-sized,.,CASSQAEGTGNQPQHF,TGTGCCAGCAGCCAAGCCGAAGGAACGGGCAATCAGCCCCAGCATTTT
TRBJ2-3,TRBV2,once,TRBD2,CASRRLAGVWTDTQYF,TGTGCCAGCAGGAGACTAGCGGGAGTTTGGACAGATACGCAGTATTTT
TRBJ2-7,TRBV5-1,hyperexpanded,TRBD1,CASSWTGTGSSYEQYF,TGCGCCAGCAGCTGGACCGGGACAGGGAGCTCCTACGAGCAGTACTTC
TRBJ1-4,TRBV15,.,.,CATRGSRGRSNEKLFF,TGTGCCACCAGAGGGTCCAGGGGTCGTTCTAATGAAAAACTGTTTTTT
TRBJ1-2,TRBV27,.,.,CASSSQGPGYGYTF,TGTGCCAGCAGTTCCCAGGGGCCGGGCTATGGCTACACCTTC
TRBJ1-1,TRBV29-1,once,.,CSVRGGTEAFF,TGCAGCGTTAGGGGGGGCACTGAAGCTTTCTTT
TRBJ1-5,TRBV6-5,.,.,CASSYSQGSNQPQHF,TGTGCCAGCAGTTACAGCCAGGGTTCGAATCAGCCCCAGCATTTT
TRBJ2-3,TRBV27,few,.,CASSFLTSTDTQYF,TGTGCCAGCAGTTTCCTGACTAGCACAGATACGCAGTATTTT
TRBJ1-1,TRBV5-4,few,.,CASSLLGTLEAFF,TGTGCCAGCAGCTTGCTCGGGACACTTGAAGCTTTCTTT
TRBJ2-3,TRBV5-1,.,.,CASSLEEGLSTDTQYF,TGCGCCAGCAGCTTGGAAGAGGGATTAAGCACAGATACGCAGTATTTT
TRBJ1-5,TRBV21-1,.,.,CASYRDQPQHF,TGTGCCAGTTACAGGGACCAGCCCCAGCATTTT